These T cell receptor beta chains were read from a single sample in a study of blood T cell repertoires in COVID-19. Profiled with immunoSEQ multiplex PCR; TCRdb holds only in-frame clones, not every one. Of approximately 270,000 clones in the sample, 80% to 90% were seen once. The sequencing sample was made of PBMCs or T cells enriched from blood (not recorded which). These TCRs come from a woman aged 25 to 39 who had recovered from COVID-19. The CDR3 runs from the conserved cysteine through the conserved F or W. A D gene is named only where the DNA matches it firmly. The size field is filled for only some rows; it gives once, few, many or a size class.

D	V	size	J	DNA	CDR3
TRBD1	TRBV30	once	TRBJ2-2	TGTGCCTGGAGTGTACGAGACAGGGACACCGGGGAGCTGTTTTTT	CAWSVRDRDTGELFF
-	TRBV7-9	-	TRBJ1-2	TGTGCCAGCAGCTACGACAGTCTAGACTACACCTTC	CASSYDSLDYTF
TRBD1	TRBV5-1	once	TRBJ1-2	TGCGCCAGCAGCCTGGGGCGGGACAGGGGATATGGCTACACCTTC	CASSLGRDRGYGYTF
TRBD2	TRBV19	-	TRBJ2-2	TGTGCCAGTAGGACTATAGCGGGAGTACCCGGGGAGCTGTTTTTT	CASRTIAGVPGELFF
TRBD1	TRBV12-3/TRBV12-4	-	TRBJ2-1	TGTGCCAGCAGTTTGACAGGGGTCCATGAGCAGTTCTTC	CASSLTGVHEQFF
TRBD2	TRBV3-1/TRBV3-2	-	TRBJ2-2	TGTGCCAGCAGCCAGGCCACCTATGGCGGGAGATTTCGGAACACCGGGGAGCTGTTTTTT	CASSQATYGGRFRNTGELFF
TRBD2	TRBV3-1/TRBV3-2	-	TRBJ2-2	TGTGCCAGCTGGGGGGGATGGAACACCGGGGAGCTGTTTTTT	CASWGGWNTGELFF
-	TRBV5-6	few	TRBJ2-6	TGTGCCAGCAGCTTGCTAAAAAAGTCCCTCTCCTCTGGGGCCAACGTCCTGACTTTC	CASSLLKKSLSSGANVLTF
-	TRBV30	-	TRBJ1-2	TGTGCCTGGGCAGGGTTGTGGTATGGCTACACCTTC	CAWAGLWYGYTF
TRBD1	TRBV6-5	-	TRBJ1-1	TGTGCCAGCTCCGGACAGGGGAACACTGAAGCTTTCTTT	CASSGQGNTEAFF
-	TRBV6-5	-	TRBJ1-4	TGTGCCAGCAGTTATCAGGCCCTTCCTAATGAAAAACTGTTTTTT	CASSYQALPNEKLFF
TRBD1	TRBV12-3/TRBV12-4	-	TRBJ1-2	TGTGCCAGCAGTCGACTCGGACAGGGATCAAGGACCTTC	CASSRLGQGSRTF
TRBD2	TRBV10-2	-	TRBJ2-4	TGCGCCAGCAGTTTTGCGGGGGTGGCCAAAAACATTCAGTACTTC	CASSFAGVAKNIQYF
-	TRBV18	-	TRBJ2-3	TGTGCCAGCTCACCTCGACAGGGAGGAGATACGCAGTATTTT	CASSPRQGGDTQYF
TRBD2	TRBV4-1	-	TRBJ2-1	TGCGCCAGCAGCCAAGATCCTAGCGGGACCTTGTTCTTC	CASSQDPSGTLFF
TRBD1	TRBV7-9	-	TRBJ2-5	TGTGCCAGCAGCTTTTGGGACAGGGGACGAGAGACCCAGTACTTC	CASSFWDRGRETQYF
TRBD1	TRBV19	-	TRBJ1-1	TGTGCCAGTAGTCTTAAACGAACAGGGGGAAGTGAAGCTTTCTTT	CASSLKRTGGSEAFF
-	TRBV11-2	-	TRBJ1-1	TGTGCCAGCAGCTTTCAGGGATGGACTGAAGCTTTCTTT	CASSFQGWTEAFF
-	TRBV19	-	TRBJ2-1	TGTGCCAGTAGTGTACTCTACAGCGGAGAGCAGTTCTTC	CASSVLYSGEQFF
-	TRBV7-9	-	TRBJ1-1	TGTGCCAGCAGCCCGATATGGGACAAGAACACTGAAGCTTTCTTT	CASSPIWDKNTEAFF
TRBD2	TRBV7-8	-	TRBJ2-5	TGTGCCAGCAGCTTAGAATGGTCGGGGGGCCAAGAGACCCAGTACTTC	CASSLEWSGGQETQYF
-	TRBV6-5	-	TRBJ1-4	TGTGCCAGCACCCGGGGCAGGGGTAATGAAAAACTGTTTTTT	CASTRGRGNEKLFF
TRBD1	TRBV18	-	TRBJ1-6	TGTGCCAGCTCACCACAGACAGGGAGTAATTCACCCCTCCACTTT	CASSPQTGSNSPLHF
TRBD1	TRBV19	-	TRBJ1-1	TGTGCCAGTAGAGGACAGGCAAACACTGAAGCTTTCTTT	CASRGQANTEAFF
TRBD2	TRBV19	-	TRBJ2-7	TGTGCCAGTAGTTTACGACTAGCGGGTCGCTCCTACGAGCAGTACTTC	CASSLRLAGRSYEQYF
-	TRBV11-2	-	TRBJ2-5	TGTGCCAGCAGCTTAGCCAGGGGCCAGGAGACCCAGTACTTC	CASSLARGQETQYF
TRBD1	TRBV7-8	few	TRBJ1-2	TGTGCCAGCAGCCCGCGACAGGGGAACAACTATGGCTACACCTTC	CASSPRQGNNYGYTF
-	TRBV24-1	-	TRBJ1-5	TGTGCCACCAGTGATTCGAATCAGCCCCAGCATTTT	CATSDSNQPQHF
-	TRBV28	-	TRBJ1-5	TGTGCCAGCAGTTTAATGTTAGTACAGGGTGATCAGCCCCAGCATTTT	CASSLMLVQGDQPQHF
TRBD1	TRBV29-1	-	TRBJ2-7	TGCAGCGTTGAAGACCCCCCGGTGACAGGGAACGAGCAGTACTTC	CSVEDPPVTGNEQYF
TRBD1	TRBV28	-	TRBJ2-5	TGTGCCAGCAAGGGGACAGGGGAGGTAGAGACCCAGTACTTC	CASKGTGEVETQYF
TRBD1	TRBV3-1/TRBV3-2	-	TRBJ1-1	TGTGCCAGCAGCTTCCGCATGGGACAGACTCAAAACACTGAAGCTTTCTTT	CASSFRMGQTQNTEAFF
-	TRBV18	-	TRBJ2-7	TGTGCCAGCTCACCTGCAGGTTACGAGCAGTACTTC	CASSPAGYEQYF
-	TRBV6-5	-	TRBJ1-6	TGTGCCAGCAGTTACTCCAGGGTATCCTATAATTCACCCCTCCACTTT	CASSYSRVSYNSPLHF
-	TRBV7-3	-	TRBJ2-7	TGTGCCAGCAGCCAGGGGGGAGGACCCTCCTACGAGCAGTACTTC	CASSQGGGPSYEQYF
TRBD1	TRBV25-1	-	TRBJ2-7	TGTGCCAGCAGTGAACGGGACAGGGGGGGCCACGAGCAGTACTTC	CASSERDRGGHEQYF
TRBD1	TRBV19	few	TRBJ1-1	TGTGCCAGTATACCCCGGGACAGGGGCAAGAATAGTAGAGCTTTCTTT	CASIPRDRGKNSRAFF
TRBD1	TRBV5-1	-	TRBJ1-6	TGCGCCAGCAGTGAGGGGGCTACGAATTCACCCCTCCACTTT	CASSEGATNSPLHF
TRBD2	TRBV7-3	-	TRBJ2-3	TGTGCCAGCAGCTTTGGGACTAGCGGGAGCTCGTTACTAACAGATACGCAGTATTTT	CASSFGTSGSSLLTDTQYF
-	TRBV28	-	TRBJ1-5	TGTGCCAGCAGACTATACAGGGTTTCCGGGCAGCCCCAGCATTTT	CASRLYRVSGQPQHF
-	TRBV28	-	TRBJ1-4	TGTGCCAGCAGTTTTGGAGGCGGGACGAATGAAAAACTGTTTTTT	CASSFGGGTNEKLFF
TRBD1	TRBV5-4	once	TRBJ1-4	TGTGCCAGCAGCTCGACAGGGGTTGCAACTAATGAAAAACTGTTTTTT	CASSSTGVATNEKLFF
-	TRBV28	-	TRBJ1-5	TGTGCCAGCAGTTTGGGGGGGCCCCAGCATTTT	CASSLGGPQHF
-	TRBV10-2	-	TRBJ1-5	TGCGCCAGCACCCCGGGGAGGGCGGCGAAGTCCGATCAGCCCCAGCATTTT	CASTPGRAAKSDQPQHF
TRBD2	TRBV11-2	-	TRBJ2-7	TGTGCCAGCAGCTTAGGGCTAGCGGGGGGGCTAAGAGACGAGCAGTACTTC	CASSLGLAGGLRDEQYF
TRBD1	TRBV7-8	once	TRBJ2-3	TGTGCCAGCAGCCAACAGGGGAATACGCAGTATTTT	CASSQQGNTQYF
-	TRBV21-1	-	TRBJ2-5	TGTGCCAGCAGCAAGGTTGCGGGTTTGGAGACCCAGTACTTC	CASSKVAGLETQYF
-	TRBV7-8	-	TRBJ1-3	TGTGCCAGCAGCCCAGGCCTCAACTCTGGAAACACCATATATTTT	CASSPGLNSGNTIYF
-	TRBV6-4	-	TRBJ2-6	TGTGCCAGCAGTTCCGACGGCGGCTCTGGGGCCAACGTCCTGACTTTC	CASSSDGGSGANVLTF
-	TRBV5-4	-	TRBJ1-2	TGTGCCAGCAGCTCGAGAGCCGGGACATCCCATGGCTACACCTTC	CASSSRAGTSHGYTF
TRBD2	TRBV27	-	TRBJ2-2	TGTGCCACCCGGGGAGGGACCGGGGAGCTGTTTTTT	CATRGGTGELFF
-	TRBV18	-	TRBJ1-3	TGTGCCAGCTCGCCAGGGAGCTCTGGAAACACCATATATTTT	CASSPGSSGNTIYF
-	TRBV5-1	-	TRBJ2-1	TGCGCCAGCAGCTTGGGAGAAAGCTACAATGAGCAGTTCTTC	CASSLGESYNEQFF
-	TRBV2	-	TRBJ1-6	TGTGCCAGCAACCAGGGGCGAGGTAATTCACCCCTCCACTTT	CASNQGRGNSPLHF